The 8 T cell receptor beta chains in this list originate from one sample, sequenced in a study of blood T cell repertoires in COVID-19. Some clones are missing from TCRdb's copy, which holds only in-frame ones; the method was immunoSEQ multiplex PCR. The table has about 190,000 clones, roughly 82% seen once; the top ten hold 7.8%. Material: peripheral blood. These receptors came from a woman aged 60-70 years with COVID-19, enrolled during active disease.

The gene calls are TRBV6-6 and TRBJ2-1; D is perhaps TRBD1 (5 bases). The CDR3 is 13 amino acids. In germline, CDR1 is MNHNY, CDR2 SVGAGI (reference sequence). V lost 7 bases and J 10 bases, leaving 17 bases between the germline ends. The CDR3 nucleotides are TGTGCCAGCAAACGACAGCAAAAACGAGAGCAGTTCTTC. This encodes CASKRQQKREQFF.

V and J are TRBV28 and TRBJ1-3; no definite D call. CDR3 size: 13 residues. V was clipped by 3 bases and J by 8 bases, with 11 bases between them. Germline lookup yields CDR1 MDHEN and CDR2 SYDVKM. The CDR3 region has the DNA TGTGCCAGCAGTTTGCCGTACGGGGACACCATATATTTT. As protein: CASSLPYGDTIYF.

This clone was detected once. V usage is TRBV24-1 and J usage is TRBJ1-2; 9 nucleotides line up with TRBD1. Germline assignment: CDR1 KGHDR and CDR2 SFDVKD. The CDR3 sequence is 15 residues long. Germline trimming cut 2 bases from V and 4 bases from J; bases unmatched to any gene: 4. CDR3 protein: CATSDSGQGTYGYTF. In nucleotides, the CDR3 is TGTGCCACCAGTGATTCAGGACAGGGGACCTATGGCTACACCTTC.

V usage is TRBV27 and J usage is TRBJ1-6; 8 bases match TRBD1. This CDR3 is built from 16 residues. J lost 7 bases, V lost 0 bases, and 5 bases had no gene match. Germline V lookup: CDR1 MNHEY, CDR2 SMNVEV (reference sequence). CDR3 sequence (DNA): TGTGCCAGCAGTTTATCAGCAGGGGGCGCAAATTCACCCCTCCACTTT. Translating gives CASSLSAGGANSPLHF.

V usage is TRBV6-5 and J usage is TRBJ2-1; 8 positions agree with TRBD1. Germline V gene sequence: CDR1 MNHEY, CDR2 SVGAGI. CDR3 length equals 13 residues. V was pared by 6 bases and J by 8 bases, with 6 bases of the junction left unmatched. CDR3 residues: CASSLSRGHEQFF. CDR3 DNA: TGTGCCAGCAGCCTGAGCAGGGGGCATGAGCAGTTCTTC.

The chain uses TRBV7-8 and TRBJ1-2, with 12 bases lining up with TRBD1. The V gene end was trimmed by 5 bases and the J gene end by 2 bases; junction bases not matched to a gene: 9. Germline loops: CDR1 SGHVS, CDR2 FQNEAQ. The CDR3 length is 17 residues. CDR3 region: CASSRGTGGGVNYGYTF. In nucleotides, the CDR3 is TGTGCCAGCAGCCGTGGGACAGGGGGCGGTGTAAACTATGGCTACACCTTC.

The rearrangement joins TRBV19 to TRBJ1-5, with 9 bases matching TRBD1. CDR3 length equals 16 residues. The junction had 8 bases not matched to a gene; V was cut back by 4 bases and J by 4 bases. Germline CDR1 LNHDA, CDR2 SQIVND (reference sequence). CDR3 DNA: TGTGCCAGTAGTACACAGGGGGCCTTGGGGAATCAGCCCCAGCATTTT. It codes for CASSTQGALGNQPQHF.

The chain uses TRBV10-1 and TRBJ1-1; D gene unclear. Trimming removed 2 bases from V and 6 bases from J, with 10 bases in between. Germline-derived CDR1 and CDR2 are WNHNN and SYGVQD (reference sequence). This CDR3 spans 13 amino acids. As DNA, the CDR3 is TGCGCCAGCAGTGAGGTCCACGCGGCTGAAGCTTTCTTT. It specifies CASSEVHAAEAFF.